This TCR beta chain was obtained from a study of tumor and adjacent non-tumor tissue in lung cancer. The overall study: Stage I to III disease affected 10 men and roughly five women aged roughly 31 to 85.

RNA was extracted from bulk tissue without any cell sorting. Germline lookup yields CDR1 SQVTM and CDR2 ANQGSEA. The CDR3 length is 13 residues. A modified ARM-PCR protocol with three rounds of nested PCR amplified TCRbeta. TCRdb re-called the multiplex PCR reads through MiXCR, storing one row per CDR3 protein. The table lists tens of thousands of distinct CDR3 sequences, about 60% of them singletons. The source of this sequence is a man aged 45-65 years with non-small cell lung cancer. The J gene is TRBJ2-7, the V gene TRBV29-1; maybe TRBD2 (6 bases). The closer fit of TRBJ2-5 to the DNA end suggests the J call may be wrong. The sequenced sample consisted of lung tumor tissue. This chain's CDR3 is CSVELLAGETQYF. The CDR3 DNA sequence: TGCAGCGTTGAGCTACTAGCAGGGGAGACCCAGTACTTC.